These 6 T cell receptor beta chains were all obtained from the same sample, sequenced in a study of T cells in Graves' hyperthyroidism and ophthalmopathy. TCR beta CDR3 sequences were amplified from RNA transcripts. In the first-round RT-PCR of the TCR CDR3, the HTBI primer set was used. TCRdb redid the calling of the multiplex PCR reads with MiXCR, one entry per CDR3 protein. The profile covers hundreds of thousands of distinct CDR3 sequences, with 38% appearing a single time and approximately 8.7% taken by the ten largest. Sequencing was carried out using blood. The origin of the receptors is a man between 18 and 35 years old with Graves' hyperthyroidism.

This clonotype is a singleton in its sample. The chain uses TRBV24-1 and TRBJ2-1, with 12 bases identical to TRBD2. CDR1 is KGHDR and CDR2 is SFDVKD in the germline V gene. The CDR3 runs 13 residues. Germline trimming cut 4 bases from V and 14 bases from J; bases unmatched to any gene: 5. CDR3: CATSESRLAGEFF. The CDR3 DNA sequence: TGTGCCACCAGTGAATCGCGACTAGCGGGAGAGTTCTTC.

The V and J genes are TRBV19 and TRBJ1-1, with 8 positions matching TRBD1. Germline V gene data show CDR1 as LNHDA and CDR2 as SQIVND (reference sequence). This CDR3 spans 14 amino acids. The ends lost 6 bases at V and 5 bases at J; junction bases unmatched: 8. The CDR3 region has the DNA TGTGCCAGTAGACCTCAGGGGGCAGAAACTGAAGCTTTCTTT. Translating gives CASRPQGAETEAFF.

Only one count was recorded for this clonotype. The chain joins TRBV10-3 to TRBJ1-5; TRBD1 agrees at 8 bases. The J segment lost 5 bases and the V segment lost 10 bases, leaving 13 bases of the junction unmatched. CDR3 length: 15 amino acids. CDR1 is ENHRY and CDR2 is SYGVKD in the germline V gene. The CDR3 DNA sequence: TGTGCCAGCAGCACCACCGGGACAGGCTATCAGCCCCAGCATTTT. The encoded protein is CASSTTGTGYQPQHF.

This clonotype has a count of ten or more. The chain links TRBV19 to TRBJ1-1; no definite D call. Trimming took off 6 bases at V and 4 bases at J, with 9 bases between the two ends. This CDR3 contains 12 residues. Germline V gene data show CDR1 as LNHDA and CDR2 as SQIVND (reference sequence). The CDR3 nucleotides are TGTGCCAGTAGGCTAGGTGGCACTGAAGCTTTCTTT. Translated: CASRLGGTEAFF.

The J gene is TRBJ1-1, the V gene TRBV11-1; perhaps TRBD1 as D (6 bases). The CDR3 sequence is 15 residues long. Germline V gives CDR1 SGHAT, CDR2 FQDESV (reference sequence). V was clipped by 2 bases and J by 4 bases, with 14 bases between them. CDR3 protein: CASSLMGAAGTEAFF. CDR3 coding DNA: TGTGCCAGCAGCTTAATGGGGGCCGCAGGCACTGAAGCTTTCTTT.

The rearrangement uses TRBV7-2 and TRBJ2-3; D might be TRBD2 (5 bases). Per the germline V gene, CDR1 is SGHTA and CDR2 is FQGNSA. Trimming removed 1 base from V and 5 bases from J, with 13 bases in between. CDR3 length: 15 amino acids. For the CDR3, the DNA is TGTGCCAGCAGCTTAGTGGTGGGAGTAGGAGATACGCAGTATTTT. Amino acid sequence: CASSLVVGVGDTQYF. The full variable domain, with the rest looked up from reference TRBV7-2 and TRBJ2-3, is GAGVSQSPSNKVTEKGKDVELRCDPISGHTALYWYRQSLGQGLEFLIYFQGNSAPDKSGLPSDRFSAERTGGSVSTLTIQRTQQEDSAVYLCASSLVVGVGDTQYFGPGTRLTVL.